The rows below give T cell receptor beta chains drawn from one sample of a study of cytomegalovirus exposure and HLA in healthy donors. Some clones are missing from TCRdb's copy, which holds only in-frame ones; the method was immunoSEQ multiplex PCR. This repertoire comprises roughly 80,000 clones; its ten largest clones make up more than 0.45%. The sample consisted of PBMCs. The source is a man aged 50 to 60 in good health and CMV-seronegative. The CDR3 runs from the conserved cysteine through the conserved F or W. D genes are given only for firm matches.

D gene: TRBD2; J gene: TRBJ2-7; V gene: TRBV15; CDR3 DNA: TGTGCCACCAGCAGAGGAGGTGGGACTAACTACGAGCAGTACTTC; CDR3 protein: CATSRGGGTNYEQYF
D gene: -; J gene: TRBJ2-1; V gene: TRBV18; CDR3 DNA: TGTGCCAGCTCACCGTTTGGGCGGACAGATTACAATGAGCAGTTCTTC; CDR3 protein: CASSPFGRTDYNEQFF
D gene: TRBD1; J gene: TRBJ1-1; V gene: TRBV13; CDR3 DNA: TGTGCCAGCACTTCAGGGGGTTGGAGGGCTTTCTTT; CDR3 protein: CASTSGGWRAFF
D gene: TRBD1; J gene: TRBJ2-2; V gene: TRBV25-1; CDR3 DNA: TGTGCCAGCGGGACAGGGTTTCACGGGGAGCTGTTTTTT; CDR3 protein: CASGTGFHGELFF
D gene: TRBD1; J gene: TRBJ2-3; V gene: TRBV30; CDR3 DNA: TGTGCCTGGAGTCGGACAGGCCGGGTCACAGATACGCAGTATTTT; CDR3 protein: CAWSRTGRVTDTQYF
D gene: TRBD1; J gene: TRBJ1-1; V gene: TRBV5-1; CDR3 DNA: TGCGCCAGCAGAAAGACAGGGGCTGAAGCTTTCTTT; CDR3 protein: CASRKTGAEAFF
D gene: -; J gene: TRBJ1-6; V gene: TRBV4-2; CDR3 DNA: TGTGCCAGCAGCCAAGGACAGGCCCTAACCCTGAATTCACCCCTCCACTTT; CDR3 protein: CASSQGQALTLNSPLHF
D gene: -; J gene: TRBJ2-1; V gene: TRBV6-6; CDR3 DNA: TGTGCCAGCAGTTATAATTGGAGGGGAGATGAGCAGTTCTTC; CDR3 protein: CASSYNWRGDEQFF
D gene: -; J gene: TRBJ1-2; V gene: TRBV5-4; CDR3 DNA: TGTGCCAGCAGCTTGGAACCAGGGGTGGACTATGGCTACACCTTC; CDR3 protein: CASSLEPGVDYGYTF
D gene: TRBD1; J gene: TRBJ1-2; V gene: TRBV19; CDR3 DNA: TGTGCCAGTAGTACACAGGGGAGAGGCTACACCTTC; CDR3 protein: CASSTQGRGYTF
D gene: TRBD1; J gene: TRBJ1-1; V gene: TRBV9; CDR3 DNA: TGTGCCAGCAGCGTCGGACAGGGCGGGACTGAAGCTTTCTTT; CDR3 protein: CASSVGQGGTEAFF
D gene: TRBD2; J gene: TRBJ2-3; V gene: TRBV7-3; CDR3 DNA: TGTGCCAGCAGCCCCGGGACTAGCGGGGTCAGCACAGATACGCAGTATTTT; CDR3 protein: CASSPGTSGVSTDTQYF
D gene: -; J gene: TRBJ1-1; V gene: TRBV19; CDR3 DNA: TGTGCCAGTAGTATTAAAAACGGGAAAGTTGAAGCTTTCTTT; CDR3 protein: CASSIKNGKVEAFF
D gene: -; J gene: TRBJ2-2; V gene: TRBV19; CDR3 DNA: TGTGCCAGTAGTCTCACAGGCCCCCGCCTGAACACCGGGGAGCTGTTTTTT; CDR3 protein: CASSLTGPRLNTGELFF
D gene: TRBD1; J gene: TRBJ1-2; V gene: TRBV18; CDR3 DNA: TGTGCCAGCTCACCGGACAGGGGGAGGGAATATGGCTACACCTTC; CDR3 protein: CASSPDRGREYGYTF
D gene: -; J gene: TRBJ1-5; V gene: TRBV5-1; CDR3 DNA: TGCGCCAGCGCACGGGGGGTAGAGCAGCCCCAGCATTTT; CDR3 protein: CASARGVEQPQHF
D gene: TRBD2; J gene: TRBJ2-3; V gene: TRBV11-1; CDR3 DNA: TGTGCCAGCAGCTTAGGAGCTAGCGGGGGGGCTAGAGATACGCAGTATTTT; CDR3 protein: CASSLGASGGARDTQYF
D gene: TRBD1; J gene: TRBJ1-1; V gene: TRBV11-2; CDR3 DNA: TGTGCCAGCAGCCCCACAGGGGGACTGACTGAAGCTTTCTTT; CDR3 protein: CASSPTGGLTEAFF
D gene: -; J gene: TRBJ1-5; V gene: TRBV5-5; CDR3 DNA: TGTGCCAGCAGCTTGTATAGCAATCAGCCCCAGCATTTT; CDR3 protein: CASSLYSNQPQHF
D gene: TRBD1; J gene: TRBJ2-7; V gene: TRBV16; CDR3 DNA: TGTGCCAGCAGCCAAGGCTACCAGGTCCGTGTCGGGACAGACCGTTCCTACGAGCAGTACTTC; CDR3 protein: CASSQGYQVRVGTDRSYEQYF
D gene: TRBD2; J gene: TRBJ2-7; V gene: TRBV10-2; CDR3 DNA: TGCGCCAGCAGGACCGGGACTAGCGGGGCGCGGGAGCAGTACTTC; CDR3 protein: CASRTGTSGAREQYF
D gene: -; J gene: TRBJ1-1; V gene: TRBV2; CDR3 DNA: TGTGCCAGCAGGTTGGGGGGTAACACTGAAGCTTTCTTT; CDR3 protein: CASRLGGNTEAFF
D gene: TRBD1; J gene: TRBJ2-1; V gene: TRBV2; CDR3 DNA: TGTGCCAGCAGTGCGGGACAGGGGTCATACAATGAGCAGTTCTTC; CDR3 protein: CASSAGQGSYNEQFF